This T cell receptor (delta chain) was identified during a study of gamma-delta T cells after stem cell transplantation. TCRdb re-called the RT-PCR reads with CATT. The repertoire holds 1,500 to 2,000 delta-chain clones, with over 1.5% as singletons. V lost 0 bases and J 3 bases, leaving 16 bases between the germline ends. Germline values: CDR1 GEAIGNYY, CDR2 EKD. The CDR3 has 16 residues. This clone is classed as medium-sized. This chain joins TRDV2 and TRDJ1; TRDD2 is a possible D gene (6 bases). The receptor comes from a human donor. It is not recorded whose cells these are; they may come from a transplant donor. Source material: gamma-delta T cells. The CDR3 region has the DNA TGTGCCTGTGACACCCCGGGTCCCTTCCCACCCGATAAACTCATCTTT. It is translated as CACDTPGPFPPDKLIF.